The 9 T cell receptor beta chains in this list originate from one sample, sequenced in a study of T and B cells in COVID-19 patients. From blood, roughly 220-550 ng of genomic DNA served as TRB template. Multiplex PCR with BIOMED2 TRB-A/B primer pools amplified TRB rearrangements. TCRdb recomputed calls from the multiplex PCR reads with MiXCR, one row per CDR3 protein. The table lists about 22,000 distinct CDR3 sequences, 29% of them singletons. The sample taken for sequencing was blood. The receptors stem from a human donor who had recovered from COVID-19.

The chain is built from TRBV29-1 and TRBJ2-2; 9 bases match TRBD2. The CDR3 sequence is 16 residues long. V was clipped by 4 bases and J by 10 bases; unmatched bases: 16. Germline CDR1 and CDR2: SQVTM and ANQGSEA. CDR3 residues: CSVAGGGGANTKELFF. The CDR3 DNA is TGCAGCGTTGCGGGCGGGGGGGGCGCGAACACCAAGGAGCTGTTTTTT.

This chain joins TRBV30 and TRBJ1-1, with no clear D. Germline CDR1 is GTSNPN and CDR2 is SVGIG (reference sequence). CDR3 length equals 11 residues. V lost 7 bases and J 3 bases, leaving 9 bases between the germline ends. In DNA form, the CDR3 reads TGTGCCTCCGGGTGGGACACTGAAGCTTTCTTT. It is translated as CASGWDTEAFF.

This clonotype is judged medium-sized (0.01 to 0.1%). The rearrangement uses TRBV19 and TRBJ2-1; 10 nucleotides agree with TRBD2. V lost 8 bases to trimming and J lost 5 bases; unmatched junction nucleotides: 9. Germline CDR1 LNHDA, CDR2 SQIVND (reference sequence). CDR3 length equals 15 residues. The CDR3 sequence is CASQTWTSGNNEQFF. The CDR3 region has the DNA TGTGCCAGTCAAACTTGGACTAGCGGCAACAATGAGCAGTTCTTC. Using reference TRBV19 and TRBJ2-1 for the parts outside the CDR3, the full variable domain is DGGITQSPKYLFRKEGQNVTLSCEQNLNHDAMYWYRQDPGQGLRLIYYSQIVNDFQKGDIAEGYSVSREKKESFPLTVTSAQKNPTAFYLCASQTWTSGNNEQFFGPGTRLTVL.

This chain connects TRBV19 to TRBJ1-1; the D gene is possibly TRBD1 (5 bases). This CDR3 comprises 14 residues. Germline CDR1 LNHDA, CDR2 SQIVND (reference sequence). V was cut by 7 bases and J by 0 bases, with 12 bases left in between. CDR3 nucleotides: TGTGCCAGTACGAACTTAGGGGTGAACACTGAAGCTTTCTTT. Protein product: CASTNLGVNTEAFF.

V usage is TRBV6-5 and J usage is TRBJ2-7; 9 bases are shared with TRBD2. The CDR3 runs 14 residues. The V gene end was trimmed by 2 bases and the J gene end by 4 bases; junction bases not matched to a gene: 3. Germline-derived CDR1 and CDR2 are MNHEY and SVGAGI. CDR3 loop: CASSYLSGSYEQYF. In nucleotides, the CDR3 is TGTGCCAGCAGTTACCTTAGCGGGAGTTACGAGCAGTACTTC.

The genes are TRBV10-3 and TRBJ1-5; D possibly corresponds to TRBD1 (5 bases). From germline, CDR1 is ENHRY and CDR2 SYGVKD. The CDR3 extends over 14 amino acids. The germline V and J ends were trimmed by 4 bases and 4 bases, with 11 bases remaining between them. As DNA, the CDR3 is TGTGCCATCAGTGTGGGGGGACGAAATCAGCCCCAGCATTTT. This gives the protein CAISVGGRNQPQHF.

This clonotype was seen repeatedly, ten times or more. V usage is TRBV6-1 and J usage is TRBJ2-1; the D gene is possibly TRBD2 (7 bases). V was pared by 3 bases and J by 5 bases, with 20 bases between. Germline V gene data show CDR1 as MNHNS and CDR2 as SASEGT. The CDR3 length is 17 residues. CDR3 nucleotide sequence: TGTGCCAGCAGTGAGGGTTGGCGGGGGCCCCTCGACAATGAGCAGTTCTTC. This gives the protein CASSEGWRGPLDNEQFF.

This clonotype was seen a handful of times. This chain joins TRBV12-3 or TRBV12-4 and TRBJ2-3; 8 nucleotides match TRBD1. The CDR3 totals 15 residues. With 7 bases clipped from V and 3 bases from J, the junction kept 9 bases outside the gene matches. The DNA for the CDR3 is TGTGCCAGCACCAACAGGGGGAAGAATACAGATACGCAGTATTTT. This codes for CASTNRGKNTDTQYF.

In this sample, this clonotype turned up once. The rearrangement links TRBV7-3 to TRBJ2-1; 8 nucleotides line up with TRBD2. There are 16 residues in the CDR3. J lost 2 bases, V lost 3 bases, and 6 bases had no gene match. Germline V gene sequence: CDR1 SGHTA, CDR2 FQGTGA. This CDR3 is CASSLGDGGAYNEQFF. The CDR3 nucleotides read TGTGCCAGCAGCTTGGGGGACGGGGGGGCCTACAATGAGCAGTTCTTC.